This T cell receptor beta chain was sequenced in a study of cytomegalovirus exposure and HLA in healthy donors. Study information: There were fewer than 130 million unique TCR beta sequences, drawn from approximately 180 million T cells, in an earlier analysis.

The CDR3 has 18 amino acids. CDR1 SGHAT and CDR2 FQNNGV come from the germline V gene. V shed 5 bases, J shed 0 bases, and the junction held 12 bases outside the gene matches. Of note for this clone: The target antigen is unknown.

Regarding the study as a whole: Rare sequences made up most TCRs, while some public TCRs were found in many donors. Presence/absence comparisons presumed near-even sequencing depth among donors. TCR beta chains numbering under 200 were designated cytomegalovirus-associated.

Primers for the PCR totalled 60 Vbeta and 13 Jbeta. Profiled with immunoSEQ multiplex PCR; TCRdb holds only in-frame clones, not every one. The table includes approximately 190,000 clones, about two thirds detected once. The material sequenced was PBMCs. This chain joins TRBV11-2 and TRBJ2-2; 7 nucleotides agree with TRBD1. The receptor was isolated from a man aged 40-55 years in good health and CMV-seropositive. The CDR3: CASSLRVGQVSNTGELFF. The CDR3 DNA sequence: TGTGCCAGCAGCCTCCGAGTAGGACAGGTATCGAACACCGGGGAGCTGTTTTTT.